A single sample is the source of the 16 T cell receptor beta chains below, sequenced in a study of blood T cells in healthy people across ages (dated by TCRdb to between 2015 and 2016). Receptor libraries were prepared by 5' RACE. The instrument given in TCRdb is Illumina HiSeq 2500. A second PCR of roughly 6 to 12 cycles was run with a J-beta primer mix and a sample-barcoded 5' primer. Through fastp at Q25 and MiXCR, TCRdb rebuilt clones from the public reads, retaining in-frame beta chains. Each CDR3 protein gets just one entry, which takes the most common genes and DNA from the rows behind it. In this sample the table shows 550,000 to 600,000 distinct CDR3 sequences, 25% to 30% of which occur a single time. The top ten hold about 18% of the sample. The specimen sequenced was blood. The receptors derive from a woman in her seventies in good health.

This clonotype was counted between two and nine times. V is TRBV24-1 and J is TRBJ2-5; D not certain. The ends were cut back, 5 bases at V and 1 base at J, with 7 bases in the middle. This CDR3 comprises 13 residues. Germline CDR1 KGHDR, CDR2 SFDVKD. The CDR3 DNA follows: TGTGCCACCAGTGTGGGCGCCCAAGAGACCCAGTACTTC. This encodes CATSVGAQETQYF.

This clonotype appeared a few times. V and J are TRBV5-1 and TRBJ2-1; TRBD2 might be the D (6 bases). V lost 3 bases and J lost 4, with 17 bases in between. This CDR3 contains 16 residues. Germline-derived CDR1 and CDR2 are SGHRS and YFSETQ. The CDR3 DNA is TGCGCCAGCAGCTGGGGCCCGGGACTTGAATACAATGAGCAGTTCTTC. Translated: CASSWGPGLEYNEQFF.

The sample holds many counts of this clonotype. The CDR3 bases are TGTGCCAGCTCACCTGGGAGGGCTTATGGAAACACCATATATTTT. Amino acid sequence: CASSPGRAYGNTIYF. J is TRBJ1-3 and V is TRBV18; unclear D gene. CDR3 length: 15 residues. The germline V and J ends were trimmed by 3 bases and 3 bases, with 12 bases remaining between them. The V gene's germline CDR1 is KGHSH and CDR2 LQKENI.

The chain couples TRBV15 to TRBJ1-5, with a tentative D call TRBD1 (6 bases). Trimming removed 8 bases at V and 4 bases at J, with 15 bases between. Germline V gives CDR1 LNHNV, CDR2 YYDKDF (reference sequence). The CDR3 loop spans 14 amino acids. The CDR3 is CATFKQGPNQPQHF. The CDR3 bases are TGTGCCACCTTCAAACAGGGCCCTAATCAGCCCCAGCATTTT. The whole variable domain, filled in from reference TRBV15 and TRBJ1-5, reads DAMVIQNPRYQVTQFGKPVTLSCSQTLNHNVMYWYQQKSSQAPKLLFHYYDKDFNNEADTPDNFQSRRPNTSFCFLDIRSPGLGDTAMYLCATFKQGPNQPQHFGDGTRLSIL.

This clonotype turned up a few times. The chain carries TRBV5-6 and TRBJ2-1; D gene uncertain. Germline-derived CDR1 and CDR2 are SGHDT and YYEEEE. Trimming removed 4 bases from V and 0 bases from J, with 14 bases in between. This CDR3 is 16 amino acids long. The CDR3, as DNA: TGTGCCAGCAGCCCCCGAGGTCCCCTCTCCTACAATGAGCAGTTCTTC. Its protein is CASSPRGPLSYNEQFF.

CDR3 bases: TGCGCCAGCAGTGTCGTGGGATCAGAAGCTTTCTTT. This codes for CASSVVGSEAFF. This rearrangement joins TRBV10-2 to TRBJ1-1, with D unresolved. The CDR3 runs to 12 residues. Trimming pared 4 bases from V and 8 bases from J, leaving 11 bases between. Germline-derived CDR1 and CDR2 are WSHSY and SAAADI.

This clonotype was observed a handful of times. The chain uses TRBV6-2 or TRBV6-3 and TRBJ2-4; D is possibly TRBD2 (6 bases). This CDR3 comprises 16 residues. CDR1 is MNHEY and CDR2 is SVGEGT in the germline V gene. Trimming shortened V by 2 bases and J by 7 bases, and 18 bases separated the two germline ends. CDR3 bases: TGTGCCAGCAGTTACGGTTTGGCTCACCGGGGGAACATTCAGTACTTC. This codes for CASSYGLAHRGNIQYF.

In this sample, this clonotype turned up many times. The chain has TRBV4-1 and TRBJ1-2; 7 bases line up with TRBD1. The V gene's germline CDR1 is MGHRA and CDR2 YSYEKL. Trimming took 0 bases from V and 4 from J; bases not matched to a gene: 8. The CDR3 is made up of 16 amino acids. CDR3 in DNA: TGCGCCAGCAGCCAAGATAGGGGGCTGGTTGGCTATGGCTACACCTTC. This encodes CASSQDRGLVGYGYTF.

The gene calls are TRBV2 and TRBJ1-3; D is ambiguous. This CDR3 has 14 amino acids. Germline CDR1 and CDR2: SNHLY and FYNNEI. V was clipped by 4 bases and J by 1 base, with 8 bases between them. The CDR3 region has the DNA TGTGCCAGCAGTGCGGAGGGTTCTGGAAACACCATATATTTT. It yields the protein CASSAEGSGNTIYF.

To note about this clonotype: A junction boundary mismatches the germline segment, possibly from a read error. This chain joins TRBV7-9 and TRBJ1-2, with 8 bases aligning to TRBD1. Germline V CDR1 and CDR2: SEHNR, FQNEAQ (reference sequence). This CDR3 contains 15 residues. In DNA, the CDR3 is TGTGCCAGCAGCCTTTCAGGGGGCGCTAACTATGGCTACCCCTTC. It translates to CASSLSGGANYGYPF.

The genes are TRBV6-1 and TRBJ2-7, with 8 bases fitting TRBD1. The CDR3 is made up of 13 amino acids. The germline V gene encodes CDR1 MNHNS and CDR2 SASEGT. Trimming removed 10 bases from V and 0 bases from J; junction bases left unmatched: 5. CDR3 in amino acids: CATRTGSSYEQYF. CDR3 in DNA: TGTGCCACGCGGACAGGGAGCTCCTACGAGCAGTACTTC.

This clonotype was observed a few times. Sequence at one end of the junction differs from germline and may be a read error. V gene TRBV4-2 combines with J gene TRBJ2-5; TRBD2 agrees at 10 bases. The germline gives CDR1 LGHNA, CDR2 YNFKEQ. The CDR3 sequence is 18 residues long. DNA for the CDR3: TGTGCCAGCAGCCAAGGGGGAGTAGCGGGGGGATACCGAGAGACCCTGTACTTC. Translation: CASSQGGVAGGYRETLYF.

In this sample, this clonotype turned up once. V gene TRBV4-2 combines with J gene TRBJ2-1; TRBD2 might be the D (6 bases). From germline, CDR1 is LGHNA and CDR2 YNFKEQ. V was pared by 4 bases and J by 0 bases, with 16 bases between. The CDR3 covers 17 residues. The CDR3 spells CASSPLWGGSSYNEQFF. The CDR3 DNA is TGTGCCAGCAGCCCCCTATGGGGAGGAAGCTCCTACAATGAGCAGTTCTTC.

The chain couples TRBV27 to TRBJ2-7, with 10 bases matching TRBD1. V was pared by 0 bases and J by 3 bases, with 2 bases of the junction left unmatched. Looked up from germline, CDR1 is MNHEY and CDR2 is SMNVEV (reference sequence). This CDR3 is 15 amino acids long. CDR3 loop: CASSLSGTGDYEQYF. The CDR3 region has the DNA TGTGCCAGCAGTTTATCGGGGACAGGGGACTACGAGCAGTACTTC.

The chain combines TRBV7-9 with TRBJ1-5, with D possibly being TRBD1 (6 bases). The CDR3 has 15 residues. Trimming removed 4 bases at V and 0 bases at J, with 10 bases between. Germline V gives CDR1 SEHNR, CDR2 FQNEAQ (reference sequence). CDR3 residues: CASSSGQYSNQPQHF. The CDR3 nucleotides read TGTGCCAGCAGCTCCGGACAGTATAGCAATCAGCCCCAGCATTTT.

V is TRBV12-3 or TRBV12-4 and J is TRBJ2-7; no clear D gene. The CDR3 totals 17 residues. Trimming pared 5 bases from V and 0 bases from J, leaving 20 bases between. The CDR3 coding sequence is TGTGCCAGCAGTCCGCTATCTCCTGGATCGGGCTCCTACGAGCAGTACTTC. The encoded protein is CASSPLSPGSGSYEQYF.